The clone carrying this TCR beta chain was observed at least ten times. The source material, RNA transcripts, was used to amplify TCR beta CDR3 regions. First-round RT-PCR targeting the TCR CDR3 was performed with the HTBI primer set. TCRdb processed the multiplex PCR reads anew with MiXCR; each CDR3 protein has one entry. The sample carries 480,000 or so distinct CDR3 sequences, 13% to 15% recorded once. This sample was included in a study of T cells in Graves' hyperthyroidism and ophthalmopathy. Looking at the study overall: Any treatment followed the collection of peripheral blood at initial diagnosis.

Investigators excluded patients with uncontrolled infection, other autoimmune disease, pregnancy or lactation. The PBMCs were sourced from fresh peripheral blood (about 9.6 ml). V was pared by 1 base and J by 4 bases, with 9 bases of the junction left unmatched. The CDR3 covers 16 residues. The sample comprised blood. The clonotype originates from a woman younger than 35 with Graves' hyperthyroidism. This rearrangement joins TRBV12-3 or TRBV12-4 to TRBJ1-1; TRBD1 matches 7 bases. CDR3 sequence reads: CASSLDRGIRGTEAFF. The DNA of the CDR3 is TGTGCCAGCAGTTTAGACAGGGGCATAAGGGGCACTGAAGCTTTCTTT.